The entry below gives a single T cell receptor beta chain sequence along with its context. It was during active infection that Seattle patients were enrolled and then longitudinally followed. The data belong to a study of blood T cell repertoires in COVID-19. Study as a whole: The cDNA or gDNA used as material had been derived from T cells, B-cell-depleted T cells, or PBMCs.

The CDR3 spans 14 residues. V was trimmed by 1 base and J by 4 bases, leaving 8 bases between them. In germline, CDR1 is LGHDT, CDR2 YNNKEL (reference sequence). Per the original data handling: Estimation of nucleated cell counts was performed using reference gene primer amplification. The table came from immunoSEQ multiplex PCR; TCRdb's copy has only in-frame clones and leaves some out. Clonal size and the V and J genes are those of that table, whereas D and trimming came from the DNA. The sample carries about 200,000 clones, 70% to 90% recorded once. The J gene is TRBJ2-4, the V gene TRBV3-1 (or the pseudogene TRBV3-2); D may be TRBD1 (5 bases). This receptor was obtained from a woman in her forties or fifties with COVID-19, enrolled during active disease. Sequenced sample: peripheral blood. The DNA of the CDR3 is TGTGCCAGCAGCCAAGCAGGGCTGAAAAACATTCAGTACTTC. Residues: CASSQAGLKNIQYF.